The T cell receptor (beta chain) under discussion was sequenced for a study of blood T cell repertoires in COVID-19 (dated by TCRdb to 2018 to 2020). Background on the whole study: The collaborator samples originated in the United States, Italy and Spain and spanned the acute and convalescent phases of COVID-19. The material from the prospective study consisted of cDNA or gDNA derived from T cells, B-cell-depleted T cells, or PBMCs. The repertoires were released in a freely available public database meant as a resource for research on the immune response to SARS-CoV-2. HLA class I and class II types, where available, came from metadata supplied by the sample provider rather than from assay-based typing. Subjects who had been exposed to COVID-19, were actively infected with it, or had recovered from it provided the deeply sampled blood TCRbeta repertoires that made up the dataset. The samples were drawn from the first 160 participants of the ongoing ImmuneRACE study and from about 1,200 subjects provided by 6 global collaborators. Nearly every sample came with metadata listing a de-identified subject ID, COVID-19 status, age in years and sex. Study-wide findings and limitations: Clinical and demographic metadata were provided uncurated, with the amount varying by source and participant.

Points on this clone: The target of this receptor is not known. Base quality data are lacking; no much larger clone is found one base away.

Collaborating institutions collected whole blood in K2EDTA tubes following their own protocols. Collaborator samples were shipped for TCRbeta analysis as frozen whole blood, isolated PBMCs, or DNA extracted from either sample type. The immunoSEQ Assay, a bias-controlled multiplex PCR, was used to amplify TCRbeta CDR3 regions from genomic DNA. The source study handled its data this way. The number of nucleated cells in each sample was estimated by amplification of reference gene primers within the assay. To quantify the absolute abundance of each unique TCRbeta CDR3 rearrangement, sequence reads were collapsed and filtered. For each sample, productive Simpson clonality was calculated by taking the square root of Simpson's diversity index across productive rearrangements. TCRdb took this table from immuneACCESS and kept in-frame rearrangements with V and J called. Such tables lack part of the clones; where checked against another copy, unresolved V genes explain under half of the gap, and the rest is unexplained. The V and J calls and clone size come from that table; D and trimming were worked out from the DNA. The sample table holds 120,000 to 150,000 clones, of which 79% were seen once. Approximately 4% of the sample goes to the ten largest clones.

From cysteine to phenylalanine, the CDR3 is 14 amino acids long. Only CDR3 DNA remains: 42 bases, in frame from the first base. Here V drops 3 bases and J drops 8 bases, and the junction holds 4 bases not matched to any gene. Looking up the germline V gene (reference sequence) yields CDR1 LGHDT and CDR2 YNNKEL. Sequenced: peripheral blood. The chain was built from TRBV3-1 (or the pseudogene TRBV3-2) and TRBJ1-6, with 7 bases in between that match TRBD1. This sequence originates from a man between 60 and 75 years old with acute or convalescent COVID-19. The DNA sequence is TGTGCCAGCAGCCAGAACAGGGGTTATTCACCCCTCCACTTT. The resulting protein is CASSQNRGYSPLHF.